This T cell receptor (beta chain) was profiled in a study of T cell clonotyping in hematopoietic cell transplantation. Study-wide results and limits: Pathologically expanded recipient clonotypes increased progressively from day 30 to day 180 as diversity fell.

On this clone itself: The antigen is unknown.

The CDR3 contains 13 residues. Germline lookup yields CDR1 SGDLS and CDR2 YYNGEE. V shed 7 bases and J shed 4 bases, with 12 bases lying between them. Libraries were prepared by immunoSEQ multiplex PCR; TCRdb keeps only in-frame clonotypes and omits some of them. Of approximately 9,500 clones listed, roughly 71% are singletons. This specimen was PBMCs, taken 30 days after allogeneic stem cell transplant. This clonotype was obtained from a female patient between 40 and 55 years old who had an allogeneic stem cell transplant from a related donor, so T cells may come from the graft donor. Some clones in this sample may be carry-over from other donors' samples. The J gene is TRBJ2-1, the V gene TRBV9, with D perhaps matching TRBD1 or TRBD2 (5 bases each). CDR3: CASGGTGYNEQFF. CDR3 sequence (DNA): TGTGCCAGCGGTGGGACCGGGTACAATGAGCAGTTCTTC.